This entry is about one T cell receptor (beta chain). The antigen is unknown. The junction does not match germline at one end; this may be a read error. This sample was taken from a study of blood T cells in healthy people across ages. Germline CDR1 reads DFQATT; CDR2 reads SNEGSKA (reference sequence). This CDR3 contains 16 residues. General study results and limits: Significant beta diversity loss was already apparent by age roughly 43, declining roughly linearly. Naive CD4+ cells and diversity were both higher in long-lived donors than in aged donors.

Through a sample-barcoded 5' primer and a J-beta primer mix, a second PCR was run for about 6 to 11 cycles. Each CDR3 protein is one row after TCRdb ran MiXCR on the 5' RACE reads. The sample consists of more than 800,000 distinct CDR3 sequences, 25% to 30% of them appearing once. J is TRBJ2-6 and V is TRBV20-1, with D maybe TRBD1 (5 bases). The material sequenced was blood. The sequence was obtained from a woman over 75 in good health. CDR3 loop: CSARDFRLSGANVPTF. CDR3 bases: TGCAGTGCTAGAGATTTTAGGTTATCTGGGGCCAACGTCCCGACTTTC.